This TCR beta chain was profiled in a study of response to subunit inactivated influenza vaccine. The study's findings and limits: Authors suggested each seasonal influenza vaccination recruits few new T cells.

TCRdb used MiXCR to reprocess the RT-PCR reads, holding one entry per CDR3 protein. The sample has roughly 780,000 distinct CDR3 sequences, approximately 17% seen once. Comment on this clonotype: The antigen is undetermined.

The V segment lost 2 bases and the J segment 6 bases; nucleotides outside the gene matches: 14. Germline V lookup: CDR1 SGHTS, CDR2 YDEGEE. The CDR3 extends over 17 amino acids. This clonotype was obtained from a man in his fifties or sixties who received an inactivated influenza vaccine. The rearrangement joins TRBV5-8 to TRBJ2-3; 8 positions agree with TRBD2. The source material was PBMCs from blood, sampled around 5 days after vaccination. The chain's CDR3 is CASSFFSVSGGADTQYF. CDR3 in DNA: TGTGCCAGCAGCTTCTTTTCTGTGTCCGGGGGGGCGGATACGCAGTATTTT.